This record concerns one T cell receptor beta chain sequence. Its antigen is not yet known. Within one base of it there is no much larger clone, and no base qualities were kept. This specimen belongs to a study of blood T cells in healthy people across ages (dated by TCRdb to the mid-2010s). About the investigation overall: In model experiments, template switching captured roughly one uniquely barcoded TCR beta cDNA molecule for every two T cells. Using deep sequencing normalized with unique cDNA molecular identifiers, the study measured how TCR beta repertoire diversity changes with age. The donors were split into four age groups: young (average approximately 16 years), middle-aged (around 37), aged (roughly 65) and long-lived (approximately 80). To avoid experimental bias, donors of different ages were spread randomly across the sequencing lanes. Using the same blood draw, the study looked at two additional independent replicas of 1 million unique cDNA reads for two donors, one aged 18 to 29 and the other aged 80 or older.

CDR1 is given as MNHEY and CDR2 as SVGEGT, both from the germline V gene. Trimming at the junction amounts to 4 bases on V and 7 bases on J, and the germline ends lie 8 bases apart. From its cysteine to its phenylalanine, the CDR3 spans 12 amino acids. This entry keeps only the CDR3 DNA: 36 bases, framed from base 1. The library was made by 5' RACE. TCRdb records Illumina HiSeq 2500 as the sequencer. A second roughly 6 to 11 cycle PCR used a sample-barcoded 5' primer and a J-beta primer mix. A template-switch 5' adaptor carrying 12 random nucleotides introduced a unique molecular identifier onto each TCR beta cDNA molecule. Each sample yielded at least 2.5 million CDR3-containing paired-end reads. All of the RNA was converted into first-strand cDNA using the Mint cDNA synthesis kit, with a TRBC-specific oligonucleotide serving as the primer. Following uracil-DNA glycosylase treatment, all cDNA underwent a first 18-cycle PCR with the universal primers M1SS and BC2_uni_R. Regarding the original processing steps: Normalization of each sample was performed by random selection of 1 million high-quality reads, each carrying a distinct molecular identifier. Instead of being binned into consensus sequences, reads with shared molecular identifiers were discarded. MiTCR, with a Q25 quality threshold and the strictest error-elimination algorithm, was used for CDR3 identification, clonotype clustering and error correction. A nonparametric unseen species model with Euler transformation was used to estimate lower-bound total TCR beta diversity. In TCRdb, the public reads were trimmed at Q25 with fastp and aligned with MiXCR, with productive beta chains retained. Here each entry gathers all rows of one CDR3 protein and keeps the most common genes and DNA. None of the V and J calls come from the authors' own analysis; TCRdb made them. In this sample the table shows 1.2 million to 1.5 million distinct CDR3 sequences, approximately 59% of which occur a single time. Over 5% of the sample is taken by the ten largest.

Systemically healthy Caucasian individuals from Russia, approximately 39 in total and aged about 6 to 90 years, were included as donors. Around 10 milliliters of peripheral blood were drawn from each donor into EDTA-treated Vacutainer tubes. Ficoll-Paque density-gradient centrifugation was used to isolate PBMCs, with at least 7 million per sample. Total RNA, at least 6 micrograms per sample, was extracted from PBMCs with Trizol reagent. The percentages of naive CD45RAhigh/CD27high T cells were determined by flow cytometry on a PBMC aliquot from every donor. Here is what the overall study found, with its caveats: Observed TCR beta diversity per million T cells fell roughly linearly with age, and a significant reduction was already apparent by age around 39. There was a strong correlation between observed TCR beta diversity and the percentage of naive T cells measured by flow cytometry. Bulk unsorted PBMC profiling prevented conclusive comparison of naive and antigen-experienced compartments. Total diversity estimates from one million sequenced T cells were considered lower bounds and underestimates. The CMV infection status of donors was not known, potentially confounding age-related changes in expanded clonotypes. The long-lived group showed more naive CD4+ T cells, fewer expanded clones and increased TCR diversity than the aged group, suggesting age selection.

The sample was blood. This TCR was recovered from a man younger than 35 in good health. Rearrangement joined TRBV6-2 or TRBV6-3 to TRBJ2-1, and perhaps TRBD2 as D gene, on 6 matching bases. The sequenced DNA is TGTGCCAGCAGTTGGGCGGGGAATGAGCAGTTCTTC. It codes for CASSWAGNEQFF.